This T cell receptor (beta chain) is drawn from a study of blood T cells in healthy people across ages. This clonotype was counted a few times. Alongside a J-beta primer mix, a sample-barcoded 5' primer served in a second PCR lasting about 7 to 11 cycles. Each CDR3 protein gets one entry after TCRdb re-called the 5' RACE reads with MiXCR. The sample lists roughly 1.7 million distinct CDR3 sequences, about 31% seen once, with over 9% in the top ten. The CDR3 has 14 residues. Germline V gene sequence: CDR1 MNHEY, CDR2 SMNVEV (reference sequence). V shed 8 bases and J shed 0 bases, with 13 bases lying between them.

Sample: blood. The J gene is TRBJ1-2, the V gene TRBV27, with TRBD1 as a possible D gene (6 bases). The TCR was taken from a woman aged 30 to 39 in good health. In nucleotides, the CDR3 is TGTGCCAGCGCCGCGGGGGCCCCTAACTATGGCTACACCTTC. Amino acid sequence: CASAAGAPNYGYTF.